The clone carrying this T cell receptor (beta chain) was seen at least ten times. These data originate in a study of T cells in Graves' hyperthyroidism and ophthalmopathy. The CDR3 runs to 13 residues. J gave up 13 bases and V 4 bases, and 2 bases lay outside the gene matches. CDR1 is MNHEY and CDR2 is SVGEGT in the germline V gene. Authors of the study amplified TCR beta CDR3 regions from RNA transcripts. The study used the HTBI primer set for a first-round RT-PCR of the TCR CDR3. TCRdb used MiXCR to reprocess the multiplex PCR reads, holding one entry per CDR3 protein. Here the sample spans some 270,000 distinct CDR3 sequences, about an eighth being singletons.

The rearrangement joins TRBV6-2 or TRBV6-3 to TRBJ2-1, with 15 bases fitting TRBD2. The sequenced sample was blood. This receptor was obtained from a woman aged 25 to 45 with Graves' hyperthyroidism that later progressed to Graves' ophthalmopathy. The chain's CDR3 is CASSWGLAGGQFF. The CDR3 DNA follows: TGTGCCAGCAGTTGGGGACTAGCGGGAGGCCAGTTCTTC.